The 8 T cell receptor beta chains given below trace back to one sample, sequenced in a study of STAT5B mutations in CD4+ large granular lymphocyte leukemia. Sequencing used immunoSEQ multiplex PCR; TCRdb keeps in-frame clones, though not all of them. The sample includes 35,000 to 45,000 clones, 65% to 90% of them seen just once. The sample comprised CD4+ T cells from blood buffy coats. The receptors derive from a human donor in good health.

V and J are TRBV28 and TRBJ2-7; no clear D gene. Trimming left V 6 bases short and J 2 bases short, with 5 bases between. Germline loops: CDR1 MDHEN, CDR2 SYDVKM. The CDR3 sequence is 11 residues long. CDR3 sequence (DNA): TGTGCCAGCAGACAAACCTACGAGCAGTACTTC. This sequence encodes CASRQTYEQYF.

This clone showed up just once. The rearrangement uses TRBV10-1 and TRBJ2-2; possibly TRBD2 for D (6 bases). Trimming took off 5 bases at V and 1 base at J, with 11 bases between the two ends. The CDR3 sequence is 15 residues long. CDR1 is WNHNN, CDR2 SYGVQD, per germline (reference sequence). The CDR3 loop is CASSMVSGNTGELFF. DNA for the CDR3: TGCGCCAGCAGTATGGTTAGCGGGAACACCGGGGAGCTGTTTTTT.

The chain carries TRBV5-8 and TRBJ2-5; 11 bases are shared with TRBD2. V shed 3 bases and J 3 bases; nucleotides not matched to a gene: 4. Germline CDR1 is SGHTS and CDR2 is YDEGEE. This CDR3 region has 15 residues. In nucleotides, the CDR3 is TGTGCCAGCAGCTCCCAGACTAGCGGGAAAGAGACCCAGTACTTC. The encoded protein is CASSSQTSGKETQYF.

The rearrangement uses TRBV18 and TRBJ2-7; D is unclear. In germline, CDR1 is KGHSH, CDR2 LQKENI. This CDR3 region has 13 residues. V was shortened by 6 bases and J by 6 bases, with 15 bases between the two germline ends. The CDR3 nucleotides are TGTGCCAGCTCCCTCGACCTCCTTGGCGAGCAGTACTTC. It encodes CASSLDLLGEQYF. Full variable domain (outside the CDR3, taken from reference TRBV18 and TRBJ2-7): NAGVMQNPRHLVRRRGQEARLRCSPMKGHSHVYWYRQLPEEGLKFMVYLQKENIIDESGMPKERFSAEFPKEGPSILRIQQVVRGDSAAYFCASSLDLLGEQYFGPGTRLTVT.

The chain employs TRBV5-6 and TRBJ2-3; D ambiguous. This CDR3 has 12 residues. Per the germline V gene, CDR1 is SGHDT and CDR2 is YYEEEE. V was clipped by 2 bases and J by 4 bases, with 5 bases between them. CDR3 amino acids: CASSFDADTQYF. DNA for the CDR3: TGTGCCAGCAGCTTCGACGCAGATACGCAGTATTTT.

The rearrangement joins TRBV11-3 to TRBJ2-1; 7 bases are shared with TRBD1. V was pared by 1 base and J by 1 base, with 1 base of the junction left unmatched. This CDR3 comprises 15 residues. The V gene's germline CDR1 is SGHNT and CDR2 YENEEA. CDR3: CASSLGQGSYNEQFF. CDR3 coding DNA: TGTGCCAGCAGCTTAGGACAGGGTTCCTACAATGAGCAGTTCTTC.

This clone occurred a few times. The genes are TRBV5-1 and TRBJ1-5; the match to TRBD1 covers 8 bases. Unmatched junction bases numbered 2, after V lost 0 bases and J lost 3 bases. Germline CDR1 reads SGHRS; CDR2 reads YFSETQ. The CDR3 sequence is 15 residues long. The CDR3 region has the DNA TGCGCCAGCAGCTTGGGGGACAGGCCCAATCAGCCCCAGCATTTT. Its protein is CASSLGDRPNQPQHF.

This clone was recorded only once. The chain joins TRBV2 to TRBJ1-1; D unclear. Germline CDR1 SNHLY, CDR2 FYNNEI. CDR3 size: 14 residues. V lost 4 bases and J lost 3, with 12 bases in between. This chain's CDR3 is CASSVAGWDTEAFF. The CDR3 nucleotides read TGTGCCAGCAGTGTAGCGGGGTGGGACACTGAAGCTTTCTTT. Together with reference TRBV2 and TRBJ1-1, the CDR3 gives the full variable domain: EPEVTQTPSHQVTQMGQEVILRCVPISNHLYFYWYRQILGQKVEFLVSFYNNEISEKSEIFDDQFSVERPDGSNFTLKIRSTKLEDSAMYFCASSVAGWDTEAFFGQGTRLTVV.